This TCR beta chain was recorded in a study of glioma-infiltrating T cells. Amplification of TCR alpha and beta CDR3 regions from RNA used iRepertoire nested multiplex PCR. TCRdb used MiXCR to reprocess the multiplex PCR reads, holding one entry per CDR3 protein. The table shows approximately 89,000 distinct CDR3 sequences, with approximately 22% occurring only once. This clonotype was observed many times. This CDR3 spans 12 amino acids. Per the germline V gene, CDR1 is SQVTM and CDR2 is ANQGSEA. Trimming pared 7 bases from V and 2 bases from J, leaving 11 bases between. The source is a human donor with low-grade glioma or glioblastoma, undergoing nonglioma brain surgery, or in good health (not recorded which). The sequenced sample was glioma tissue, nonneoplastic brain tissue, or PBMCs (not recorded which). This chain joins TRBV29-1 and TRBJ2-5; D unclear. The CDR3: CSGGRAQETQYF. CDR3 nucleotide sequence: TGCAGCGGGGGAAGGGCTCAAGAGACCCAGTACTTC.